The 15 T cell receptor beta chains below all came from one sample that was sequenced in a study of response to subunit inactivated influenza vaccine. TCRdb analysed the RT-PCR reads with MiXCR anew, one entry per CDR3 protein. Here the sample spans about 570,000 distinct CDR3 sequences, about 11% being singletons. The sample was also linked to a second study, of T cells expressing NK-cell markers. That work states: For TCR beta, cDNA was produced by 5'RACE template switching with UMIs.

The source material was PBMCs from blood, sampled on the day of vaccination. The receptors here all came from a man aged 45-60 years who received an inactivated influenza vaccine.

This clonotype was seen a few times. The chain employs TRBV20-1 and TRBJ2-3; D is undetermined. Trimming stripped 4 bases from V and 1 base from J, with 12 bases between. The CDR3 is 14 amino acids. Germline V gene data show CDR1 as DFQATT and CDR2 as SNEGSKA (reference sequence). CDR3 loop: CSAIGQAGTDTQYF. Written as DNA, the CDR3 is TGCAGTGCTATTGGTCAAGCCGGCACAGATACGCAGTATTTT.

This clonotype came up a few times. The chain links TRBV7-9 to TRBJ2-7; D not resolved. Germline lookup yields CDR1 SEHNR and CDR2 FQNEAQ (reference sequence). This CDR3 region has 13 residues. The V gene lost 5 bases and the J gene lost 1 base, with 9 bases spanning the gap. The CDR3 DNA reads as TGTGCCAGCAGCATCGATCCTTCCTACGAGCAGTACTTC. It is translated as CASSIDPSYEQYF.

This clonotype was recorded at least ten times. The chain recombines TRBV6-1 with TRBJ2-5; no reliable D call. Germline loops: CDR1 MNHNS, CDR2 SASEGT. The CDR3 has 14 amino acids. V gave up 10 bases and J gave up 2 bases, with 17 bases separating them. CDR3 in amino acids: CATKKTMDQETQYF. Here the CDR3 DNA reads TGTGCCACCAAGAAGACGATGGATCAAGAGACCCAGTACTTC.

The DNA of the CDR3 is TGCGCCAGCAGCTTGGAAGGGACTAGCAAAGAGACCCAGTACTTC. Encoded protein: CASSLEGTSKETQYF. The rearrangement uses TRBV5-1 and TRBJ2-5, with TRBD2 identical over 9 bases. Germline CDR1 is SGHRS and CDR2 is YFSETQ. Trimming took 0 bases from V and 3 from J; bases not matched to a gene: 3. The CDR3 runs 15 residues.

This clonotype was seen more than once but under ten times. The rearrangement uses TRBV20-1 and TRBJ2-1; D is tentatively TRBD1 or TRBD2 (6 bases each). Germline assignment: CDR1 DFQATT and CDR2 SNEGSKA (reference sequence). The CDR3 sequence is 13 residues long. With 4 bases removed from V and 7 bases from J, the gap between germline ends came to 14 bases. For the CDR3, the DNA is TGCAGTGCTAAGGGCCAGGGGAGGAATGAGCAGTTCTTC. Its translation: CSAKGQGRNEQFF.

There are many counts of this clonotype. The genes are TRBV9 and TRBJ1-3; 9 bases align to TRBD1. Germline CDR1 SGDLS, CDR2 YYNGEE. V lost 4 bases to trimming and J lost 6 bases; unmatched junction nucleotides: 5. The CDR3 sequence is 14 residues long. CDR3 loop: CASSHTGGENTIYF. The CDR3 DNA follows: TGTGCCAGCAGCCACACAGGGGGCGAAAACACCATATATTTT.

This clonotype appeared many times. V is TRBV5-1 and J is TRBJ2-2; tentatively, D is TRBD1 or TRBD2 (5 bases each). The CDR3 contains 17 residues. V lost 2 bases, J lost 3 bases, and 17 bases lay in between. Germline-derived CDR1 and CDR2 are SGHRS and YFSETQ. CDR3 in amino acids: CASSFPGTSKYTGELFF. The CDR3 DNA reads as TGCGCCAGCAGCTTTCCAGGGACGTCCAAATACACCGGGGAGCTGTTTTTT. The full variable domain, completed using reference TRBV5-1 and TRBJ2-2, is KAGVTQTPRYLIKTRGQQVTLSCSPISGHRSVSWYQQTPGQGLQFLFEYFSETQRNKGNFPGRFSGRQFSNSRSEMNVSTLELGDSALYLCASSFPGTSKYTGELFFGEGSRLTVL.

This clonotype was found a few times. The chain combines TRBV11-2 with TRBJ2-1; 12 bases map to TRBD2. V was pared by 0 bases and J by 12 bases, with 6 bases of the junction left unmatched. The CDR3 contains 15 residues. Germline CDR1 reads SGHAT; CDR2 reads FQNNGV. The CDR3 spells CASSLESSGGAWQFF. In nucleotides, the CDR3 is TGTGCCAGCAGCTTAGAGTCTAGCGGGGGGGCCTGGCAGTTCTTC.

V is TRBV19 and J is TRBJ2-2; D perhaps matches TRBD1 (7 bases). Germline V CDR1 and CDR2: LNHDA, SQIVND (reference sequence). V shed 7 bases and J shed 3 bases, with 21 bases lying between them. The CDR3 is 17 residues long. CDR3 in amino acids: CASKRGRGMLDTGELFF. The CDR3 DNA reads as TGTGCCAGTAAAAGGGGGCGCGGGATGCTTGACACCGGGGAGCTGTTTTTT.

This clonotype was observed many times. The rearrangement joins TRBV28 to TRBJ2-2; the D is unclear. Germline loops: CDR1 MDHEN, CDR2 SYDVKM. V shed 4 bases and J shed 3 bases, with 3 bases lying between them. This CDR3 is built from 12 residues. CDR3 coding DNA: TGTGCCAGCAGTTCCCACACCGGGGAGCTGTTTTTT. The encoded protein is CASSSHTGELFF.

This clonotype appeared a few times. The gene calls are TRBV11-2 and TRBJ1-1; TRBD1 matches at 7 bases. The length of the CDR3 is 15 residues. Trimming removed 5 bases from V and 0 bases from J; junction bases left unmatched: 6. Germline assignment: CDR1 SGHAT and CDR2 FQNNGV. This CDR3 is CASSRGQTMNTEAFF. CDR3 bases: TGTGCCAGCAGCCGGGGACAGACAATGAACACTGAAGCTTTCTTT. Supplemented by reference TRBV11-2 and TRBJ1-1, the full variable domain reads EAGVAQSPRYKIIEKRQSVAFWCNPISGHATLYWYQQILGQGPKLLIQFQNNGVVDDSQLPKDRFSAERLKGVDSTLKIQPAKLEDSAVYLCASSRGQTMNTEAFFGQGTRLTVV.

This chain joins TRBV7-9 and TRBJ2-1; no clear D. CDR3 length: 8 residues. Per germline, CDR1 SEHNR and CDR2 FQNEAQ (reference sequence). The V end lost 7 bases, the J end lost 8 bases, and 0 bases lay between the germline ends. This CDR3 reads CASNEQFF. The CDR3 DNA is TGTGCCAGCAATGAGCAGTTCTTC.

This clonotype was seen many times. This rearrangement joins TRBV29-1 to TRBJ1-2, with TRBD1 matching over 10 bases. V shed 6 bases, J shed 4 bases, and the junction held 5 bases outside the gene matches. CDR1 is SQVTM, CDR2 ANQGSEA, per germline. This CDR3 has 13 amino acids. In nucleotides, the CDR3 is TGCAGCGTGACAGGGGGCTTTGGCTATGGCTACACCTTC. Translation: CSVTGGFGYGYTF. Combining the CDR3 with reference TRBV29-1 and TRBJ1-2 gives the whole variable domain SAVISQKPSRDICQRGTSLTIQCQVDSQVTMMFWYRQQPGQSLTLIATANQGSEATYESGFVIDKFPISRPNLTFSTLTVSNMSPEDSSIYLCSVTGGFGYGYTFGSGTRLTVV.

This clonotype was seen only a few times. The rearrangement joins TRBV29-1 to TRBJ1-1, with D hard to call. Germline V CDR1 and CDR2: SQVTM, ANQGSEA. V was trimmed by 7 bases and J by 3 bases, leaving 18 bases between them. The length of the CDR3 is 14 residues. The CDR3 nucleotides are TGCAGCGGATCCGGCGCCCAAGCCGACACTGAAGCTTTCTTT. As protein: CSGSGAQADTEAFF.

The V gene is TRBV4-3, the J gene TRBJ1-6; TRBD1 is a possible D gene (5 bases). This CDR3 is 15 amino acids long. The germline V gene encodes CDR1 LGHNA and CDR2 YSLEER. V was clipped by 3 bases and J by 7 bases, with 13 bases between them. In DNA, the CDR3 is TGCGCCAGCAGCCAGGAGCGGGGCGAGAATTCACCCCTCCACTTT. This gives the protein CASSQERGENSPLHF.